This record concerns one T cell receptor beta chain sequence. Produced via immunoSEQ multiplex PCR; TCRdb's table is partial and in-frame only. The sample carries 150,000 to 200,000 clones, approximately 86% recorded once. The CDR3 loop spans 14 amino acids. Germline CDR1 and CDR2: MNHEY and SVGAGI. Germline trimming cut 8 bases from V and 7 bases from J; bases unmatched to any gene: 8. This entry is derived from a study of blood T cell repertoires in COVID-19. Sample: peripheral blood. The TCR comes from a man between 18 and 35 years old with acute or convalescent COVID-19. The chain employs TRBV6-5 and TRBJ2-1, with 10 bases fitting TRBD1. This chain's CDR3 is CASCRDRGRNEQFF. CDR3 DNA: TGTGCCAGCTGCCGGGACAGGGGCAGGAATGAGCAGTTCTTC.